This T cell receptor beta chain was obtained from a study of CD8 T cells in Susac syndrome. A quantity of 0.5 to 1 ug RNA underwent reverse transcription using random hexamers. The authors amplified TCR beta CDR3 across 54 Vbeta and 13 Jbeta using immunoSEQ multiplex PCR. TCRdb passed the immunoSEQ multiplex PCR reads through MiXCR, listing each CDR3 protein once. Among over 300,000 distinct CDR3 sequences listed, roughly nine tenths were seen once. Sequencing of TCR beta drew on CD8+ and CD4+ T cells from blood. V lost 0 bases and J lost 6; bases outside the gene matches: 10. Germline lookup yields CDR1 LGHNA and CDR2 YSLEER. The CDR3 totals 18 residues.

This TCR was sampled from a human donor with multiple sclerosis. Sequencing was done on a sample of CD4+ T cells from PBMCs. J is TRBJ2-1 and V is TRBV4-3; 11 bases align to TRBD2. This CDR3 is CASSQDTGLAGGLNEQFF. CDR3 bases: TGCGCCAGCAGCCAAGATACAGGGCTAGCGGGGGGCCTCAATGAGCAGTTCTTC.